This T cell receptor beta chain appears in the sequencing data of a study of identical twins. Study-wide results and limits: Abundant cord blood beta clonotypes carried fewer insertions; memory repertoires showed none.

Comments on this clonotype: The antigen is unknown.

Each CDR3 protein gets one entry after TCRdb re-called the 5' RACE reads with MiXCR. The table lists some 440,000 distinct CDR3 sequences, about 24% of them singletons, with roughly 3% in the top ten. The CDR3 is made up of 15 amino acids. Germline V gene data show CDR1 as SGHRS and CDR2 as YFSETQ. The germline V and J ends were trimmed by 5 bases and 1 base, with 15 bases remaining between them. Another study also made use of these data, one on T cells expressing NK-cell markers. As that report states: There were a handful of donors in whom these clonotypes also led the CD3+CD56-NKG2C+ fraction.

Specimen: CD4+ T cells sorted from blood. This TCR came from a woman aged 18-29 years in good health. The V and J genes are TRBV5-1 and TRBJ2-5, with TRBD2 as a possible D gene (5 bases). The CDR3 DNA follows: TGCGCCAGCAGTGTGGGAGCAGCCTCCCAAGAGACCCAGTACTTC. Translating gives CASSVGAASQETQYF.